The present T cell receptor (beta chain) was sequenced within a study of blood T cells in healthy people across ages. Study-level findings and limits: With age, beta diversity per million T cells declined roughly linearly, significantly by 40.

With respect to this clonotype: Antigen: not known.

The CDR3 is 14 amino acids. Germline V gives CDR1 SEHNR, CDR2 FQNEAQ (reference sequence). Trimming removed 7 bases at V and 4 bases at J, with 15 bases between. It was ten milliliters of peripheral blood that were drawn from each donor. RNA extraction gave at least 5 micrograms of total RNA per sample. Then a second PCR, running roughly 6 to 12 cycles, was carried out with a sample-barcoded 5' primer and a J-beta primer mix. TCRdb reprocessed the 5' RACE reads with MiXCR, giving one entry per CDR3 protein. Of over 550,000 distinct CDR3 sequences in the sample, 25% to 30% were seen once. This TCR came from a woman older than 75 in good health. Sequencing was carried out using blood. J is TRBJ2-3 and V is TRBV7-9; D is possibly TRBD1 (6 bases). CDR3 DNA sequence: TGTGCCAGCACCTTTACAGGGAGCCCAGATACGCAGTATTTT. Its protein product is CASTFTGSPDTQYF.